This T cell receptor beta chain was sequenced for a study of blood T cell repertoires in COVID-19. Looking at the study overall: The United States, Italy and Spain supplied acute and convalescent COVID-19 samples. T cells, B-cell-depleted T cells, or PBMCs provided the cDNA or gDNA that served as material.

Germline CDR1 MNHEY, CDR2 SVGAGI. V was trimmed by 7 bases and J by 0 bases, leaving 7 bases between them. The CDR3 consists of 13 residues. Authors' processing steps: Nucleated cell counts were estimated from reference gene primer amplification. Libraries were prepared by immunoSEQ multiplex PCR; TCRdb keeps only in-frame clonotypes and omits some of them. That table furnishes V, J and clone size, whereas the DNA furnished D and trimming. The sample records around 57,000 clones, around nine tenths being singletons. This TCR was sampled from a human donor in a cohort sampled during active COVID-19. Specimen: peripheral blood. The chain couples TRBV6-5 to TRBJ2-1, with a weak D call TRBD2 (5 bases). The CDR3 protein is CASKGSSYNEQFF. In nucleotides, the CDR3 is TGTGCCAGCAAAGGGAGCTCCTACAATGAGCAGTTCTTC.